This T cell receptor beta chain was sequenced during a study of blood T cells in healthy people across ages. Study information: Using template switching, researchers captured about one barcoded beta molecule for each two T cells.

Using a J-beta primer mix together with a sample-barcoded 5' primer, a second PCR was run for about 6 to 11 cycles. TCRdb called the 5' RACE reads again in MiXCR, with one record for every CDR3 protein. Of some 700,000 distinct CDR3 sequences listed, 20% to 25% are singletons. This clonotype occurred a few times. Each sample had at least 7 million PBMCs isolated. The CDR3 sequence is 15 residues long. The chain carries TRBV21-1 and TRBJ2-5; the DNA was not used to check the table's D call, TRBD1. TRBV21-1 is labeled a pseudogene. The source of this sequence is a man between 65 and 85 years old in good health. Input material: blood. The CDR3, as DNA: TGTGCCAGCAGCAACGATTTTTCGACAGACCAGGCCCAGTACTTC. Encoded protein: CASSNDFSTDQAQYF.